This entry concerns a single T cell receptor beta chain. Its cognate antigen is unknown. These data come from a study of T cells in localized non-small cell lung cancer. The CDR3 loop spans 16 amino acids. With V trimmed by 6 bases and J by 4 bases, 11 bases remained unmatched. Germline V lookup: CDR1 MRHNA, CDR2 SNTAGT. Overall study results and limits: Adjacent uninvolved lung had the highest clonality, suggesting focused antigen responses. The study sequenced only one region of the tumor. As a result, intratumor heterogeneity could not be excluded and remains possible. Adjacent lung exhibited a median of 57 among the 100 most abundant tumor clones.

Produced via immunoSEQ multiplex PCR; TCRdb's table is partial and in-frame only. The table includes about 59,000 clones, almost 90% detected once. Material: peripheral blood, obtained before any cancer treatment. The genes are TRBV6-4 and TRBJ2-1; 8 positions agree with TRBD2. This receptor was identified in a woman aged 35-75 years with stage I lung adenocarcinoma. The CDR3 DNA reads as TGTGCCAGCAGCCCCCCTAACGGGGGGGTTTACAATGAGCAGTTCTTC. As protein: CASSPPNGGVYNEQFF.